The present TCR beta chain was sequenced within a study of blood T cell repertoires in COVID-19. About the research overall: The samples span acute and convalescent COVID-19 from the United States, Italy and Spain. PBMCs, B-cell-depleted T cells, or T cells were the source of the cDNA or gDNA that made up the material.

Source study methods: Estimation of nucleated cell counts relied on the amplification of reference gene primers. Sequencing used immunoSEQ multiplex PCR; TCRdb keeps in-frame clones, though not all of them. Clonal size and the V and J genes are those of that table, whereas D and trimming came from the DNA. There are about 80,000 clones in the sample; roughly 84% occur only once, and 3% to 4% lies in the top ten. With V trimmed by 2 bases and J by 3 bases, 14 bases remained unmatched. Germline-derived CDR1 and CDR2 are SGHNT and YENEEA. The CDR3 runs 20 residues. The chain is built from TRBV11-3 and TRBJ1-6; 9 bases align to TRBD1. Sequencing was carried out using peripheral blood. This clonotype was sampled from a man aged 50 to 60 with acute or convalescent COVID-19. For the CDR3, the DNA is TGTGCCAGCAGCTTAATCGAGGCGGCCGGGACAGGGCTCTATAATTCACCCCTCCACTTT. Amino acid sequence: CASSLIEAAGTGLYNSPLHF.